This T cell receptor beta chain was retrieved from a study of OX40 agonist ivuxolimab in advanced cancers. Libraries were prepared by immunoSEQ multiplex PCR; TCRdb keeps only in-frame clonotypes and omits some of them. The repertoire holds around 76,000 clones, with roughly 90% as singletons. The sample in question was CD4+ or CD8+ T cells sorted from blood, obtained in a trial of the OX40 agonist ivuxolimab. This clonotype was sampled from an adult with an advanced solid tumor such as melanoma, head and neck, liver or kidney cancer.

CDR3 sequence: CASSFGQRGTEAFF. DNA for the CDR3: TGTGCCAGCAGTTTTGGACAGAGGGGCACTGAAGCTTTCTTT. The rearrangement joins TRBV27 to TRBJ1-1; tentatively, D is TRBD1 (6 bases). The CDR3 sequence is 14 residues long. V gave up 3 bases and J gave up 4 bases, with 12 bases separating them. CDR1 MNHEY and CDR2 SMNVEV come from the germline V gene (reference sequence).